A selection of T cell receptor beta chains follows, all from one sample in a study of blood T cell repertoires in COVID-19. Generated by immunoSEQ multiplex PCR, the TCRdb table keeps only in-frame clones and is missing some. The sample lists 250,000 to 350,000 clones; 80% to 90% were seen once. The material sequenced was PBMCs or T cells enriched from blood (not recorded which). The receptor set was obtained from a woman aged 18-29 years who had recovered from COVID-19. Both conserved end residues are part of each CDR3. D genes are given only for firm matches. The listing skips clone size in some rows; elsewhere it reads once, few, many or a size class.

v_call	j_call	clone_size	d_call	cdr3_nt	cdr3_aa
TRBV7-9	TRBJ1-6	-	-	TGTGCCAGCAGCCCCCCGTCCCCCTATAATTCACCCCTCCACTTT	CASSPPSPYNSPLHF
TRBV9	TRBJ2-3	-	TRBD2	TGTGCCAGCAGTGACCGTCTAGCGGGGGTTGATACGCAGTATTTT	CASSDRLAGVDTQYF
TRBV5-1	TRBJ2-7	-	TRBD2	TGCGCCAGCAGCCCTGCGGCTAGCGGGGCTCCCTACGAGCAGTACTTC	CASSPAASGAPYEQYF
TRBV5-1	TRBJ2-3	-	TRBD2	TGCGCCAGCACACTACTAGCGGGGGGCCAGGCAGATACGCAGTATTTT	CASTLLAGGQADTQYF
TRBV21-1	TRBJ2-7	-	-	TGTGCCAGCAGCAAAGTCACTTTCTCCGGGACAGCAGCTGACGAGCAGTACTTC	CASSKVTFSGTAADEQYF
TRBV14	TRBJ1-2	-	-	TGTGCCAGCAGCCAAGCGGGTGACTATGGCTACACCTTC	CASSQAGDYGYTF
TRBV5-6	TRBJ2-7	-	-	TGTGCCAGCAGCTTGTTTGGGCAGAGCTACGAGCAGTACTTC	CASSLFGQSYEQYF
TRBV7-6	TRBJ1-3	-	-	TGTGCCAGCAGCCCGTCGGTGGTTGGAAACACCATATATTTT	CASSPSVVGNTIYF
TRBV7-9	TRBJ2-5	once	-	TGTGCCAGCAGCCTCCAGACAGCCCAAGAGACCCAGTACTTC	CASSLQTAQETQYF
TRBV10-3	TRBJ1-1	once	-	TGTGCCACTAGTGGACAGAACACTGAAGCTTTCTTT	CATSGQNTEAFF
TRBV28	TRBJ1-4	-	-	TGTGCCAGCAGTTTTCTAAGGGACTTAAATAATGAAAAACTGTTTTTT	CASSFLRDLNNEKLFF
TRBV5-1	TRBJ2-3	-	-	TGCGCCAGCAGCTTGGAGAGGTTTACGCAGTATTTT	CASSLERFTQYF
TRBV5-1	TRBJ2-7	-	-	TGCGCCAGCAGCTTGGATACGGGGGACTACGAGCAGTACTTC	CASSLDTGDYEQYF
TRBV12-5	TRBJ1-1	-	TRBD1	TGTGCTAGTGGTTTGGAGGGACAGGGGGCTGAAGCTTTCTTT	CASGLEGQGAEAFF
TRBV19	TRBJ1-1	-	-	TGTGCCAGTAGACCCCTTAGGAGGGGTAACACTGAAGCTTTCTTT	CASRPLRRGNTEAFF
TRBV28	TRBJ1-2	-	-	TGTGCGATAAAGGGGGTTAACTATGGCTACACCTTC	CAIKGVNYGYTF
TRBV5-1	TRBJ1-2	many	-	TGCGCCAGCAGCTTGCGATCGGCGGAAAGGATCTATGGCTACACCTTC	CASSLRSAERIYGYTF
TRBV5-1	TRBJ2-7	-	-	TGCGCCAGCGCAACCGACGGACAAGTCTACGAGCAGTACTTC	CASATDGQVYEQYF
TRBV7-9	TRBJ2-2	-	TRBD1	TGTGCCAGCAGCTTAGCCCTGACAGGGGTCGCCGGGGAGCTGTTTTTT	CASSLALTGVAGELFF
TRBV2	TRBJ1-2	-	-	TGTGCCAGCATGTTCCCGGGCTATGGCTACACCTTC	CASMFPGYGYTF
TRBV6-1	TRBJ1-2	-	TRBD1	TGTGCCAGCAGTGCTTTACCGGGACAGACTAACTATGGCTACACCTTC	CASSALPGQTNYGYTF
TRBV5-1	TRBJ2-1	-	-	TGCGCCAGCACGGGGGACGGTTACAATGAGCAGTTCTTC	CASTGDGYNEQFF
TRBV10-2	TRBJ2-6	-	TRBD1	TGCGCCAGCAGTGTTAGGACAGGGGGCGGCTCTGGGGCCAACGTCCTGACTTTC	CASSVRTGGGSGANVLTF
TRBV7-2	TRBJ2-3	-	TRBD2	TGTGCCAGCAGCTTTATGACTAGCCCCGATACGCAGTATTTT	CASSFMTSPDTQYF
TRBV5-6	TRBJ2-5	-	TRBD2	TGTGCCAGCAGCCGTACGGCGGGGGGGATGGAGACCCAGTACTTC	CASSRTAGGMETQYF
TRBV5-1	TRBJ2-7	-	TRBD1	TGCGCCAGCAGCCGGGGGTCCGGGACAGGGAGCTCCTACGAGCAGTACTTC	CASSRGSGTGSSYEQYF
TRBV18	TRBJ1-1	once	-	TGTGCCAGCTCACCACTTAGGGACAATTTGAACACTGAAGCTTTCTTT	CASSPLRDNLNTEAFF
TRBV27	TRBJ2-1	-	-	TGTGCCAGCAAGCAAACGGGAGACCTCAATGAGCAGTTCTTC	CASKQTGDLNEQFF
TRBV7-9	TRBJ2-7	-	TRBD1	TGTGCCAGCAGCAGCGCGCCAGGGGGTGTGGGCGAGCAGTACTTC	CASSSAPGGVGEQYF
TRBV5-6	TRBJ1-1	-	-	TGTGCCAGCAGCTCATACAGGGTGCGGACTGAAGCTTTCTTT	CASSSYRVRTEAFF